Following are 20 T cell receptor beta chains from one sample sequenced in a study of OX40 agonist ivuxolimab in advanced cancers. Using immunoSEQ multiplex PCR, the repertoire was profiled, and TCRdb retains in-frame clones only, with some absent. The sample yields about 89,000 clones, roughly 91% seen once. Here the sequenced sample was CD4+ or CD8+ T cells sorted from blood, taken in a trial of the OX40 agonist ivuxolimab. These receptors were taken from an adult with an advanced solid tumor such as melanoma, head and neck, liver or kidney cancer.

This chain links TRBV4-3 with TRBJ1-2; D call uncertain. Germline-derived CDR1 and CDR2 are LGHNA and YSLEER. Trimming stripped 6 bases from V and 8 bases from J, with 10 bases between. The CDR3 totals 11 residues. The CDR3 reads CASSSYTGYTF. In DNA, the CDR3 is TGCGCCAGCAGTTCGTATACGGGCTACACCTTC.

The chain has TRBV28 and TRBJ1-2; D gene uncertain. The CDR3 length is 14 residues. Germline CDR1 is MDHEN and CDR2 is SYDVKM. V gave up 5 bases and J gave up 4 bases, with 14 bases separating them. CDR3 sequence: CASSTPGAGYGYTF. The CDR3 DNA is TGTGCCAGCAGTACCCCCGGAGCAGGCTATGGCTACACCTTC.

The gene calls are TRBV27 and TRBJ1-1; perhaps TRBD1 as D (5 bases). Trimming cost V 4 bases and J 1 base, with 13 bases left between them. Germline CDR1 and CDR2: MNHEY and SMNVEV (reference sequence). There are 15 residues in the CDR3. CDR3 amino acids: CASSWGSTTNTEAFF. The CDR3 DNA is TGTGCCAGCAGTTGGGGGAGCACTACGAACACTGAAGCTTTCTTT.

The rearrangement links TRBV7-3 to TRBJ2-3; D gene ambiguous. Trimming shortened V by 3 bases and J by 0 bases, and 16 bases separated the two germline ends. Germline CDR1 SGHTA, CDR2 FQGTGA. This CDR3 region has 17 residues. The CDR3 bases are TGTGCCAGCAGCTTCCTAACCTTAACGATTAGCACAGATACGCAGTATTTT. This translates into CASSFLTLTISTDTQYF.

CDR3 loop: CASSIRTGPETQYF. In DNA form, the CDR3 reads TGTGCCAGCAGCATCCGGACAGGACCAGAGACCCAGTACTTC. This chain connects TRBV5-4 to TRBJ2-5, with 7 bases that match TRBD1. CDR3 length: 14 residues. V trimming: 4 bases; J trimming: 4 bases; junction bases outside the gene matches: 7. CDR1 is SGHNT, CDR2 YYREEE, per germline (reference sequence).

V and J are TRBV5-1 and TRBJ1-2; TRBD1 matches 12 bases. J lost 8 bases, V lost 5 bases, and 10 bases had no gene match. There are 15 residues in the CDR3. Germline-derived CDR1 and CDR2 are SGHRS and YFSETQ. This CDR3 reads CASSEPGQGAKGYTF. Written as DNA, the CDR3 is TGCGCCAGCAGTGAGCCGGGACAGGGGGCAAAAGGCTACACCTTC.

The chain couples TRBV30 to TRBJ2-3, with a possible D match to TRBD1 (5 bases). The CDR3 runs to 17 residues. Germline values: CDR1 GTSNPN, CDR2 SVGIG (reference sequence). V lost 4 bases and J 0 bases, leaving 20 bases between the germline ends. The CDR3 loop is CAWTEMGTGHSTDTQYF. CDR3 DNA: TGTGCCTGGACTGAGATGGGAACAGGACATAGCACAGATACGCAGTATTTT.

The chain links TRBV5-1 to TRBJ1-4; a weak D match, TRBD1 (5 bases). The CDR3 runs 15 residues. Germline CDR1 SGHRS, CDR2 YFSETQ. The germline V and J ends were trimmed by 0 bases and 10 bases, with 16 bases remaining between them. As DNA, the CDR3 is TGCGCCAGCAGCTTGGGAGGGGCAGACCAAGGAAAACTGTTTTTT. This encodes CASSLGGADQGKLFF.

In DNA, the CDR3 is TGTGCCAGTAGTACGTTAGTGCAAACCTACAATGAGCAGTTCTTC. The encoded protein is CASSTLVQTYNEQFF. This chain links TRBV19 with TRBJ2-1; D remains unclear. Germline CDR1 reads LNHDA; CDR2 reads SQIVND (reference sequence). Trimming took 4 bases from V and 2 from J, leaving 12 bases between them. The CDR3 loop spans 15 amino acids. The entire variable domain, with the rest obtained from reference TRBV19 and TRBJ2-1, is as follows: DGGITQSPKYLFRKEGQNVTLSCEQNLNHDAMYWYRQDPGQGLRLIYYSQIVNDFQKGDIAEGYSVSREKKESFPLTVTSAQKNPTAFYLCASSTLVQTYNEQFFGPGTRLTVL.

This clone was detected only a few times. V is TRBV9 and J is TRBJ2-2; D is uncertain. The V gene's germline CDR1 is SGDLS and CDR2 YYNGEE. This CDR3 region has 13 residues. The ends were cut back, 1 base at V and 3 bases at J, with 4 bases in the middle. CDR3 sequence reads: CASSVQYTGELFF. The CDR3 coding sequence is TGTGCCAGCAGCGTACAGTACACCGGGGAGCTGTTTTTT.

V is TRBV14 and J is TRBJ2-5, with D unresolved. The CDR3 runs 12 residues. Between the trimmed V and J ends, which lost 5 bases and 1 base, there was a span of 5 bases. Germline assignment: CDR1 SGHDN and CDR2 FVKESK. For the CDR3, the DNA is TGTGCCAGCAGCTCCAGCCAAGAGACCCAGTACTTC. It encodes CASSSSQETQYF.

This clone was seen just once. The chain links TRBV28 to TRBJ1-2; possible D gene TRBD1, 5 bases. The V end was cut by 5 bases, the J end by 8 bases, with 27 bases between. CDR3 length: 17 amino acids. Germline V gives CDR1 MDHEN, CDR2 SYDVKM. CDR3 loop: CASSPLLKTGLLRGYTF. CDR3 DNA: TGTGCCAGCAGTCCTTTACTTAAGACGGGACTCCTAAGGGGCTACACCTTC.

J is TRBJ1-1 and V is TRBV28; 11 nucleotides align to TRBD1. Germline CDR1 and CDR2: MDHEN and SYDVKM. CDR3 length equals 20 residues. V trimming: 3 bases; J trimming: 0 bases; junction bases outside the gene matches: 15. CDR3 nucleotide sequence: TGTGCCAGCAGTTTGGCCCTAACCTGGACAGGGGGCAGGGTGAACACTGAAGCTTTCTTT. This sequence encodes CASSLALTWTGGRVNTEAFF. The full variable domain, its missing parts supplied by reference TRBV28 and TRBJ1-1, is DVKVTQSSRYLVKRTGEKVFLECVQDMDHENMFWYRQDPGLGLRLIYFSYDVKMKEKGDIPEGYSVSREKKERFSLILESASTNQTSMYLCASSLALTWTGGRVNTEAFFGQGTRLTVV.

V and J are TRBV10-3 and TRBJ1-4; D may be TRBD1 (6 bases). V lost 5 bases and J lost 3, with 13 bases in between. CDR1 ENHRY and CDR2 SYGVKD come from the germline V gene. The CDR3 is 15 residues long. For the CDR3, the DNA is TGTGCCATCAGTAATGGGGGCACGGCTAATGAAAAACTGTTTTTT. Encoded protein: CAISNGGTANEKLFF.

The chain joins TRBV6-5 to TRBJ2-3; possibly TRBD2 for D (6 bases). Looked up from germline, CDR1 is MNHEY and CDR2 is SVGAGI. The CDR3 contains 15 residues. V gave up 0 bases and J gave up 1 base, with 8 bases separating them. In DNA form, the CDR3 reads TGTGCCAGCAGTTACTCACGCGGGGGCACAGATACGCAGTATTTT. This gives the protein CASSYSRGGTDTQYF.

This clone was seen once. The chain joins TRBV5-4 to TRBJ2-5; 8 bases are a match to TRBD1. Germline CDR1 SGHNT, CDR2 YYREEE (reference sequence). With 6 bases clipped from V and 3 bases from J, the junction kept 4 bases outside the gene matches. CDR3 length equals 13 residues. The CDR3 sequence is CASTSQGEETQYF. The CDR3 nucleotides are TGTGCCAGCACCTCACAGGGGGAAGAGACCCAGTACTTC.

The chain is built from TRBV6-1 and TRBJ2-1; either TRBD1 or TRBD2 may supply D (6 bases each). Per germline, CDR1 MNHNS and CDR2 SASEGT. The CDR3 runs 14 residues. Trimming took 5 bases from V and 6 from J, leaving 14 bases between them. CDR3 coding DNA: TGTGCCAGCAGTCTGGGGGGCGCGGCCAATGAGCAGTTCTTC. Translation gives CASSLGGAANEQFF.

CDR3 DNA sequence: TGTGCCACCAGCAGTGGAGCCGGGACTAGCAACACCGGGGAGCTGTTTTTT. This sequence encodes CATSSGAGTSNTGELFF. The gene calls are TRBV15 and TRBJ2-2, with 9 bases identical to TRBD2. V shed 3 bases and J 2 bases; nucleotides not matched to a gene: 7. Germline V CDR1 and CDR2: LNHNV, YYDKDF (reference sequence). The CDR3 runs to 17 residues.

This chain links TRBV2 with TRBJ2-2; tentative D call: TRBD2 (5 bases). Germline V gene lookup returns CDR1 SNHLY and CDR2 FYNNEI. The CDR3 contains 15 residues. V lost 7 bases, J lost 6 bases, and 18 bases lay in between. The CDR3 protein is CASTILGVGAGELFF. DNA for the CDR3: TGTGCCAGCACTATCCTCGGGGTCGGCGCCGGGGAGCTGTTTTTT.

V is TRBV29-1 and J is TRBJ2-3; 10 nucleotides align to TRBD1. The CDR3 is made up of 13 amino acids. V was clipped by 7 bases and J by 1 base; unmatched bases: 2. The germline V gene encodes CDR1 SQVTM and CDR2 ANQGSEA. CDR3: CSAGTGGTDTQYF. The CDR3 DNA reads TGCAGCGCTGGGACAGGGGGCACAGATACGCAGTATTTT.